Given below is one T cell receptor beta chain in context. The sample originates from a study of blood T cell repertoires in COVID-19. Study-wide context: Italy, Spain and the United States were the sources of the convalescent and acute COVID-19 samples. T cells, B-cell-depleted T cells, or PBMCs provided the cDNA or gDNA that served as material.

The CDR3 extends over 15 amino acids. V gave up 0 bases and J gave up 11 bases; unmatched junction bases: 11. Germline V CDR1 and CDR2: SGDLS, YYNGEE. In the authors' workflow: Reference gene primers were amplified, and this amplification served to estimate nucleated cell counts. Sequencing used immunoSEQ multiplex PCR; TCRdb keeps in-frame clones, though not all of them. That table gives V, J and clone size, and the DNA gave D and trimming. The sample holds around 78,000 clones, 85% to 90% seen once. The TCR sequence derives from a man aged 65 to 79 with active or convalescent COVID-19. This sequence joins TRBV9 and TRBJ1-2, with 9 nucleotides matching TRBD1. The sample was peripheral blood. CDR3 loop: CASSVGIGTGMSYTF. CDR3 bases: TGTGCCAGCAGCGTAGGCATAGGGACAGGGATGAGTTACACCTTC.